These 7 T cell receptor beta chains originate from one sample sequenced in a study of shared clonotypes between healthy human individuals. The repertoire was sequenced with immunoSEQ multiplex PCR; TCRdb's copy has only in-frame clones and lacks some. The repertoire holds roughly 1,500,000 clones, with approximately 98.5% as singletons. The sequencing sample was made of naive CD4+ T cells sorted from blood. Sample subset: CD45RA+ positively selected. The receptors were sampled from a man aged 30 to 39 in good health.

The V call is TRBV19, the J call TRBJ2-7, with 11 nucleotides matching TRBD1. With 6 bases clipped from V and 2 bases from J, the junction kept 9 bases outside the gene matches. The CDR3 has 16 amino acids. Germline V gives CDR1 LNHDA, CDR2 SQIVND (reference sequence). CDR3 residues: CASRTAPGQGAYEQYF. CDR3 nucleotides: TGTGCCAGTAGAACTGCTCCGGGACAGGGGGCCTACGAGCAGTACTTC.

The V gene is TRBV10-3, the J gene TRBJ2-4, with TRBD2 identical over 7 bases. Germline V lookup: CDR1 ENHRY, CDR2 SYGVKD. Losses at the gene ends were 8 bases for V and 3 bases for J; bases not matched to a gene: 7. The CDR3 extends over 14 amino acids. Here the CDR3 reads CAIDRGRGKNIQYF. As DNA, the CDR3 is TGTGCCATCGATCGGGGGAGGGGCAAAAACATTCAGTACTTC.

This sequence joins TRBV7-9 and TRBJ1-5; 9 positions agree with TRBD1. The trim removed 1 base at V and 2 bases at J, leaving 6 bases unmatched. The CDR3 extends over 17 amino acids. The germline V gene has CDR1 SEHNR and CDR2 FQNEAQ (reference sequence). Written as DNA, the CDR3 is TGTGCCAGCAGCTTAGGTATGGGACAGGGTGGCAATCAGCCCCAGCATTTT. Amino acid sequence: CASSLGMGQGGNQPQHF.

This chain links TRBV6-1 with TRBJ2-3; 9 bases are shared with TRBD1. The CDR3 is 18 amino acids. V dropped 4 bases and J dropped 1; count of bases not matched to a gene: 12. Germline V CDR1 and CDR2: MNHNS, SASEGT. CDR3 sequence (DNA): TGTGCCAGCAGTGGTCTTGCCACAGGGGGCACTGGCACAGATACGCAGTATTTT. Residues: CASSGLATGGTGTDTQYF.

Here the CDR3 DNA reads TGCAGCGTAGCCTTGGTCCTCCAAGAGACCCAGTACTTC. Translating it yields CSVALVLQETQYF. The rearrangement uses TRBV29-1 and TRBJ2-5; D not certain. The V gene's germline CDR1 is SQVTM and CDR2 ANQGSEA. V was clipped by 6 bases and J by 1 base, with 12 bases between them. The CDR3 sequence is 13 residues long.

This chain links TRBV4-2 with TRBJ2-2, with a possible D match to TRBD2 (6 bases). CDR1 is LGHNA and CDR2 is YNFKEQ in the germline V gene. V lost 1 base and J lost 3, with 9 bases in between. CDR3 size: 15 residues. CDR3 protein: CASSQVRGDTGELFF. The DNA of the CDR3 is TGTGCCAGCAGCCAAGTGCGGGGTGACACCGGGGAGCTGTTTTTT.

This clone appeared once. The chain has TRBV7-8 and TRBJ2-3; the match to TRBD2 covers 8 bases. This CDR3 is built from 15 residues. Germline assignment: CDR1 SGHVS and CDR2 FQNEAQ. V lost 3 bases to trimming and J lost 4 bases; unmatched junction nucleotides: 6. The CDR3 sequence: CASSLSGRGADTQYF. The CDR3 DNA reads as TGTGCCAGCAGCTTGAGCGGGAGAGGGGCAGATACGCAGTATTTT.